This entry features one TCR beta chain sequence. In the authors' methods: Amplification of reference gene primers was used by the study to estimate nucleated cell counts. The repertoire was sequenced with immunoSEQ multiplex PCR; TCRdb's copy has only in-frame clones and lacks some. V and J calls and clone size come straight from that table; D and trimming were deduced from the DNA. The repertoire consists of 150,000 to 200,000 clones, with 70% to 90% occurring once and the leading ten covering 0.77%. The data stem from a study of blood T cell repertoires in COVID-19. Study context: Sources were T cells, B-cell-depleted T cells, or PBMCs; the material itself was cDNA or gDNA.

Germline trimming cut 0 bases from V and 3 bases from J; bases unmatched to any gene: 7. Germline V CDR1 and CDR2: GTSNPN, SVGIG (reference sequence). This CDR3 contains 15 residues. Ages ranged from about 18 to 89 years, with residence in 24 US areas. Recovered Cohort 3 donors showed two negative PCRs, clearance, or symptom resolution. The receptor was isolated from a young woman who had recovered from COVID-19. What was sequenced was PBMCs or T cells enriched from blood (not recorded which). This chain links TRBV30 with TRBJ1-2; 7 bases match TRBD1. The CDR3 nucleotides are TGTGCCTGGAGTGTACCGAGACAGGGACACTATGGCTACACCTTC. It specifies CAWSVPRQGHYGYTF. The full variable domain, in which reference TRBV30 and TRBJ1-2 provide the parts outside the CDR3, is SQTIHQWPATLVQPVGSPLSLECTVEGTSNPNLYWYRQAAGRGLQLLFYSVGIGQISSEVPQNLSASRPQDRQFILSSKKLLLSDSGFYLCAWSVPRQGHYGYTFGSGTRLTVV.